This T cell receptor beta chain was observed in a study of OX40 agonist ivuxolimab in advanced cancers. Study-level background: An anti-OX40 (CD134) antibody with agonistic activity, ivuxolimab, was administered to patients. General study results and limits: Expanded peripheral T cells had an undetermined antigen specificity.

About this clone: The target antigen is unknown.

Trimming took off 6 bases at V and 6 bases at J, with 15 bases between the two ends. This CDR3 has 14 residues. Per germline, CDR1 SGHRS and CDR2 YFSETQ. Clones were read by immunoSEQ multiplex PCR, and TCRdb kept only the in-frame ones, dropping some. The data contain 37,000 or so clones, 74% of them seen just once; the ten biggest clones take up around 20%. The J gene is TRBJ2-2, the V gene TRBV5-1; possibly TRBD2 for D (5 bases). The origin of this receptor is an adult with an advanced solid tumor such as melanoma, head and neck, liver or kidney cancer. The specimen comprised CD4+ or CD8+ T cells sorted from blood, sampled in a trial of the OX40 agonist ivuxolimab. This chain's CDR3 is CASNPGLGSGELFF. CDR3 nucleotide sequence: TGCGCCAGCAACCCGGGGTTAGGGTCCGGGGAGCTGTTTTTT.